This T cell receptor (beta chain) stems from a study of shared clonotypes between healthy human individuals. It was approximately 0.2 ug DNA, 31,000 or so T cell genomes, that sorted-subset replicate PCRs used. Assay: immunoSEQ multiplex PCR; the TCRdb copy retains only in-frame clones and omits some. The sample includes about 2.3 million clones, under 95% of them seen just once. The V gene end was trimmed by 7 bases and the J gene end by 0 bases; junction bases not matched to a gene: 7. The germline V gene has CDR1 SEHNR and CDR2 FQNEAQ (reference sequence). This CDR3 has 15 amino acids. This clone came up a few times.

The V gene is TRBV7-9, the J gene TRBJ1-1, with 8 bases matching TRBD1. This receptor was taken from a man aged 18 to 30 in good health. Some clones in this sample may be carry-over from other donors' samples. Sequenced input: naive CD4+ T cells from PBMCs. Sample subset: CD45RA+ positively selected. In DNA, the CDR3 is TGTGCCAGCACCGGGGACAGGAGTTTGAACACTGAAGCTTTCTTT. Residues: CASTGDRSLNTEAFF.